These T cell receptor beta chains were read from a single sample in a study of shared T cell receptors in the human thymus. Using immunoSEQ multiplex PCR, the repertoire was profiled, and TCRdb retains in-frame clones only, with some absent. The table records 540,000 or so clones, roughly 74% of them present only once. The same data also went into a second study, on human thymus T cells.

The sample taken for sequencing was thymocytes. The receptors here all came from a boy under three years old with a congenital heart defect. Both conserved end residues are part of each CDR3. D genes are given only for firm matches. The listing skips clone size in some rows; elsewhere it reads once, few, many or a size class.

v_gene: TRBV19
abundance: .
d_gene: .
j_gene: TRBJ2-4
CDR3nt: TGTGCCAGTAGCACGACCACTGGAGGCAAAAACATTCAGTACTTC
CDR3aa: CASSTTTGGKNIQYF

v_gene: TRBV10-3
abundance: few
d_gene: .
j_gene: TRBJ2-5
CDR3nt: TGTGCCATCAGTGCGGGGTTCTTGCCCCAAGAGACCCAGTACTTC
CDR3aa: CAISAGFLPQETQYF

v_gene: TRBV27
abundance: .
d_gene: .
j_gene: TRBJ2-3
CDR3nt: TGTGCCAGCAGTCCCTCGGGGACTAGCACAGATACGCAGTATTTT
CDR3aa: CASSPSGTSTDTQYF

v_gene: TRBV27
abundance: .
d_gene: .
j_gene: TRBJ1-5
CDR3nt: TGTGCCAGCAGTTTAGCTACGGGGCAGCCCCAGCATTTT
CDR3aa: CASSLATGQPQHF

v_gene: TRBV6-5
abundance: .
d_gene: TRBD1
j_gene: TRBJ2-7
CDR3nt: TGTGCCAGCAGTTTAAAACCGGGACAGGGATGGAACGAGCAGTACTTC
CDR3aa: CASSLKPGQGWNEQYF

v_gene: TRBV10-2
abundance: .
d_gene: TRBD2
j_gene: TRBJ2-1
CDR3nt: TGCGCCAGCAGTGAGGGGCCAGCGGGAGGGCCCCACAATGAGCAGTTCTTC
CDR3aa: CASSEGPAGGPHNEQFF

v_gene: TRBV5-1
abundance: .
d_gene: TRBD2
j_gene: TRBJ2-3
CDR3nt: TGCGCCAGCAGCCTCTTGGGAGCGGGAGCGACGGATACGCAGTATTTT
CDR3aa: CASSLLGAGATDTQYF

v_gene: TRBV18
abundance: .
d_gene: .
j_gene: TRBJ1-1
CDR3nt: TGTGCCAGCTCACCACAGCCGAACACTGAAGCTTTCTTT
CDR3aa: CASSPQPNTEAFF

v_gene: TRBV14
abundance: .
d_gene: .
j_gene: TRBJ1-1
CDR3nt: TGTGCCAGCAGCGGAGCGGGACGGGCGAACACTGAAGCTTTCTTT
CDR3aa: CASSGAGRANTEAFF

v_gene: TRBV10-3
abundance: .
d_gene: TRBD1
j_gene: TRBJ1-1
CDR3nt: TGTGCCATCAGTCGTTACAGGGGGGAGAACACTGAAGCTTTCTTT
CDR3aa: CAISRYRGENTEAFF

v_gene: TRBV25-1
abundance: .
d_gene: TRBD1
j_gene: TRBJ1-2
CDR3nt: TGTGCCAGCAGTGGGCCGGGACAGTTCTATGGCTACACCTTC
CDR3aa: CASSGPGQFYGYTF

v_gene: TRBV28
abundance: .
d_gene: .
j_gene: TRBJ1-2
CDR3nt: TGTGCCAGCAGTTCTTATCGACAAGACTATGGCTACACCTTC
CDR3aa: CASSSYRQDYGYTF

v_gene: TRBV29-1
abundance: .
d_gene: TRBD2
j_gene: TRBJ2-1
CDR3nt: TGCAGCGTTGTCGTGGAAGGTCGCGGGAGCTCCTACAATGAGCAGTTCTTC
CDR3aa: CSVVVEGRGSSYNEQFF

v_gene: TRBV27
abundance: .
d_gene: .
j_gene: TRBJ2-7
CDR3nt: TGTGCCAGCAGCGGGGGACCGACCTACGAGCAGTACTTC
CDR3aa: CASSGGPTYEQYF

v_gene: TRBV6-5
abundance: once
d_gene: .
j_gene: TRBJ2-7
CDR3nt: TGTGCCAGCAGTTGGGCCGACGGTACCTACGAGCAGTACTTC
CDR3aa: CASSWADGTYEQYF

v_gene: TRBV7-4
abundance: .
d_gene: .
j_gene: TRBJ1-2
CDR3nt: TGTGCCAGCAGCTTAGGGTGTTACAGGAACTATGGCTACACCTTC
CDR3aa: CASSLGCYRNYGYTF

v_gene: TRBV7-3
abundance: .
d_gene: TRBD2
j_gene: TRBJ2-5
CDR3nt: TGTGCCAGCAGCTTGCGACTAGCGGCGCAAGAGACCCAGTACTTC
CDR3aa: CASSLRLAAQETQYF

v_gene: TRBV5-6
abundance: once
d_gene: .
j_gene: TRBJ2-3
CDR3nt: TGTGCCAGCAGCCCGCCCCGTCCTGAGGCAGATACGCAGTATTTT
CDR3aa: CASSPPRPEADTQYF

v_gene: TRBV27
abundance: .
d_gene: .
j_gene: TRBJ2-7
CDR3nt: TGTGCCAGCAGCCCCATCCCCAGGGCCCCCTACGAGCAGTACTTC
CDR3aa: CASSPIPRAPYEQYF

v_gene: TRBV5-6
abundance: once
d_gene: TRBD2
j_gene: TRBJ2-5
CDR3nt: TGTGCCAGCAGCTTGATGACTAGCGGGAGTGAGACCCAGTACTTC
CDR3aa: CASSLMTSGSETQYF

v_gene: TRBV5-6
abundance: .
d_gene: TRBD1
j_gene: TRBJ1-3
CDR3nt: TGTGCCAGCAGGGGGACAGCTCTCTCTGGAAACACCATATATTTT
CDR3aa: CASRGTALSGNTIYF

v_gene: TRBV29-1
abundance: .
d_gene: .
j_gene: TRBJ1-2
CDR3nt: TGCAGCGTCCTTTCCGCCCGGACACAATATAACTATGGCTACACCTTC
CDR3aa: CSVLSARTQYNYGYTF

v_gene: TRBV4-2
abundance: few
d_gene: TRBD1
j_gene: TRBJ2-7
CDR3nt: TGTGCCAGCAGATTAAGGACAGGGGGCTCAGAGCAGTACTTC
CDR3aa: CASRLRTGGSEQYF

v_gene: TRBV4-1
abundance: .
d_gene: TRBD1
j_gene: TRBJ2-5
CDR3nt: TGCGCCAGCAGCCAAGAATCCGGACAGGGGGATCAAGAGACCCAGTACTTC
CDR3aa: CASSQESGQGDQETQYF

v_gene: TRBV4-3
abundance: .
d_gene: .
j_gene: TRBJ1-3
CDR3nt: TGCGCCAGCAGCCAAGATGAAACAGGTGGAAACACCATATATTTT
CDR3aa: CASSQDETGGNTIYF

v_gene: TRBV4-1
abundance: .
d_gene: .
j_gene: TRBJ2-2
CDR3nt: TGCGCCAGCAGCCAAGATGTCATCACCGGGGAGCTGTTTTTT
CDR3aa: CASSQDVITGELFF

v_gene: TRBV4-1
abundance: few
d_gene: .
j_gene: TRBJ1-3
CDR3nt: TGCGCCAGCAGCCGGCCTCAAGGAGCCAGGGGAAAGGGGAACTCTGGAAACACCATATATTTT
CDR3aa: CASSRPQGARGKGNSGNTIYF

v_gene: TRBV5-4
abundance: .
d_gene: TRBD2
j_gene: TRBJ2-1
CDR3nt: TGTGCCAGCAGCCCCCCCTCGGGGAGCGGGACCGACTACAATGAGCAGTTCTTC
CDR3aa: CASSPPSGSGTDYNEQFF

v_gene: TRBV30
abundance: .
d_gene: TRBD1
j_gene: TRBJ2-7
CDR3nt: TGTGCCTGGAGCCTCCCGTGGGGGACAGGGGGGTATTTCGACCCCATCTCCTACGAGCAGTACTTC
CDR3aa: CAWSLPWGTGGYFDPISYEQYF

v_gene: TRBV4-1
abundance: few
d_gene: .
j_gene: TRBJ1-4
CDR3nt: TGCGCCAGCAGCCCCTTAGACACCGCAACTAATGAAAAACTGTTTTTT
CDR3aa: CASSPLDTATNEKLFF

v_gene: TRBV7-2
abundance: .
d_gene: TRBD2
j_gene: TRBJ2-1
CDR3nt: TGTGCCAGCAGCTTAAAGGGACTAGCGGGACAAAATGAGCAGTTCTTC
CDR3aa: CASSLKGLAGQNEQFF

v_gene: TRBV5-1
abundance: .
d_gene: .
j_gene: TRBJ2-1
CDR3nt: TGCGCCAGCAGCTTGGCTATGGAGCGCCATGAGCAGTTCTTC
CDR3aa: CASSLAMERHEQFF

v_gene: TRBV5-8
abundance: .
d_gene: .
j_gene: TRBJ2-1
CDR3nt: TGTGCCAGCAGCTCCCAGAACCCTTACAATGAGCAGTTCTTC
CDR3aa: CASSSQNPYNEQFF

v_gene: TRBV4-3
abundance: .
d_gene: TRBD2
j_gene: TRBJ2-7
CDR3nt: TGCGCCAGCTCCCCTCGGACTAGCGGGAGGTGCGAGCAGTACTTC
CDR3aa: CASSPRTSGRCEQYF

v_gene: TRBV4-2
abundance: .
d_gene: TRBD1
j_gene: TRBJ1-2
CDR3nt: TGTGCCAGCAGCCCAACGGGACAGCCTAACTATGGCTACACCTTC
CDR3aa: CASSPTGQPNYGYTF

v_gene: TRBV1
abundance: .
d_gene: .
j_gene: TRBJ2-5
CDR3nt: TGCACCAGCAGCCCGAGAAGGACTAGCGGGAGTCTGGAGACCCAGTACTTC
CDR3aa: CTSSPRRTSGSLETQYF

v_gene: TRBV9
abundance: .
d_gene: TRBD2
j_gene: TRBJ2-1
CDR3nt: TGTGCCAGCAGCCCGACTAGCGTGTCTCACAATGAGCAGTTCTTC
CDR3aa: CASSPTSVSHNEQFF

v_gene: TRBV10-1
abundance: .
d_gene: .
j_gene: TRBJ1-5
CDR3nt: TGCGCCAGCATTAGGACAGAGAGCAATCAGCCCCAGCATTTT
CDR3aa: CASIRTESNQPQHF

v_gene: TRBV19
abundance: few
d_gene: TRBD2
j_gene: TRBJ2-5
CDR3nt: TGTGCCAGTAGTATAGGGGCAGCGGGAGGGGAGACCCAGTACTTC
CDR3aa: CASSIGAAGGETQYF

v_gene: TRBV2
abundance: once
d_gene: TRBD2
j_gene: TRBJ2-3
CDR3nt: TGTGCCAGCACCTATGCCGGGCGGGAGAACCCAGATACGCAGTATTTT
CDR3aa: CASTYAGRENPDTQYF

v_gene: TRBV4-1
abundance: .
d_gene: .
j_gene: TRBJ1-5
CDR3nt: TGCGCCAGCAGCCAGGGCAGACCCTATAGCAATCAGCCCCAGCATTTT
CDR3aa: CASSQGRPYSNQPQHF

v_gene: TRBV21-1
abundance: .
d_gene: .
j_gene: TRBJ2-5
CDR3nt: TGTGCCAGCTTTTCCAGACAAGAGACCCAGTACTTC
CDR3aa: CASFSRQETQYF

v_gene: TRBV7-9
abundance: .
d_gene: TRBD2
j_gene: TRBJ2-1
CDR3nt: TGTGCCAGCAGCTTATTCCCGACTAGCGGGAGTATTTACAATGAGCAGTTCTTC
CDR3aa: CASSLFPTSGSIYNEQFF

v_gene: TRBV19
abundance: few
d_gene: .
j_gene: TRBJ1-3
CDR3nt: TGTGCCAGTAGGGGGGCCCAAGGGCTCTCTGGAAACACCATATATTTT
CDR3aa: CASRGAQGLSGNTIYF

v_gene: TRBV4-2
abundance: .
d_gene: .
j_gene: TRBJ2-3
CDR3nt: TGTGCCAGCAGCCAAGGGTGGCCTGTTCGGGGCACAGATACGCAGTATTTT
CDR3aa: CASSQGWPVRGTDTQYF

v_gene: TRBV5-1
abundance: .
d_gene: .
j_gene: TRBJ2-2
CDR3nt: TGCGCCCGCACTAACAGGAGGGATGGTGACACCGGGGAGCTGTTTTTT
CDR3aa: CARTNRRDGDTGELFF

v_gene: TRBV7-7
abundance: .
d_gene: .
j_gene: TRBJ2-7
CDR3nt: TGTGCCAGCAGCTTAGATCTCGGTTCCGAGCAGTACTTC
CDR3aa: CASSLDLGSEQYF

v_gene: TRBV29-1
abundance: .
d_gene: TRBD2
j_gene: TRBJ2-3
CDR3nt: TGCAGCGTGGGGTTAGCGGGAGGAGGGTCAGATACGCAGTATTTT
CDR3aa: CSVGLAGGGSDTQYF

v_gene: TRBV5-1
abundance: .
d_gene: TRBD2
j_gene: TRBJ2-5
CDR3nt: TGCGCCAGCAGCCCTAGACTAAGGACTAGCGAGAACCAAGAGACCCAGTACTTC
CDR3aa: CASSPRLRTSENQETQYF

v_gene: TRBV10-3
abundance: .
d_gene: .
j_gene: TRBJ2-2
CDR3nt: TGTGCCATCGGAGTGGGACTCCCAAACACCGGGGAGCTGTTTTTT
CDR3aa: CAIGVGLPNTGELFF

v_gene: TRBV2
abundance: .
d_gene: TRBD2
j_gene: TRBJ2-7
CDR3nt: TGTGCCAGCAGCGGGGCAGGGGAAGCGGGAGGTTCCTACGAGCAGTACTTC
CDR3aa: CASSGAGEAGGSYEQYF

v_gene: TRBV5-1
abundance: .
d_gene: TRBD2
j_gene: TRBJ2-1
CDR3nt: TGCGCCAGCAGCTCCAAAGGGTGGCGGGAGGTTTACAATGAGCAGTTCTTC
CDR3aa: CASSSKGWREVYNEQFF

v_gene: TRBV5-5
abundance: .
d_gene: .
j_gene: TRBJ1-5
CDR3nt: TGTGCCAGCAGCCGCACGAGGACCCCAGGGCACAATCAGCCCCAGCATTTT
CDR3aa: CASSRTRTPGHNQPQHF

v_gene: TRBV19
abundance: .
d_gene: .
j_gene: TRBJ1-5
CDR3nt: TGTGCCAGTATGGGAGTGGATCAGCCCCAGCATTTT
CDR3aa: CASMGVDQPQHF

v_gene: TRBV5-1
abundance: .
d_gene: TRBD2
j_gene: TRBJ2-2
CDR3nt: TGCGCCAGCACCGAACGGACTAGGATGACCGGGGAGCTGTTTTTT
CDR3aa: CASTERTRMTGELFF